This record looks at one T cell receptor beta chain sequence and its context. Its antigen has not been determined. Per-base qualities were not stored, and no clone one base away is much larger. The CDR3 has 15 amino acids, counting the end cysteine and phenylalanine. The DNA shown is the 45-base CDR3, in frame from base 1. The junction shows trimming of 2 bases on V and 3 bases on J, plus 14 bases between the germline ends. CDR1 and CDR2 (MGHDK, SYGVNS) derive from the germline V gene. Lesional scalp punch biopsies and peripheral blood were collected from alopecia areata patients. PBMCs were separated by density centrifugation and stained for CD3, CD4 and CD8, after which CD4+ and CD8+ T cells were sorted on a FACSAria. The untreated alopecia areata patients were recruited through a multicenter biomarker study. Blood CD8+ T cells from about 5 biomarker-study patients were further sorted into NKG2D-low and NKG2D-high fractions.

This specimen belongs to a study of CD8+ T cells in alopecia areata (dated by TCRdb to the late 2010s). Concerning the study at large: The study used high-throughput TCRbeta sequencing to examine T cell clonal expansion in alopecia areata, in both the C3H/HeJ mouse model and human patients. Human TCRbeta sequencing covered scalp tissue and sorted CD4+ and CD8+ peripheral blood T cells from patchy and totalis/universalis alopecia areata patients and healthy controls. Scalp clonality was compared among normal scalp (n=4), patchy alopecia areata scalp (n=8), and alopecia totalis/universalis scalp (n=8). RNA came from the PAXgene miRNA kit for fixed scalp, the miRNeasy kit for PBMCs, and the RNeasy kit for mouse skin. Amplification of TCRbeta CDR3 regions was done by immunoSEQ multiplex PCR using 35 Vbeta forward primers and 13 Jbeta reverse primers.

Library generation was performed with the immunoSEQ multiplex PCR assay. RNA was extracted from all samples and reverse transcribed into cDNA, which served as template for TCR sequencing. SuperScript III was used to make first-strand cDNA, primed with a 2:1 mix of oligo-dT and random hexamers. A synthetic immune receptor repertoire was used to measure amplification bias, and any remaining bias was corrected computationally. The published analysis was carried out like this. Raw reads were preprocessed for error removal, and CDR3 was defined according to IMGT conventions as running from the conserved cysteine to phenylalanine. To get clonality, Shannon entropy was normalized by log2 of the number of productive unique TCRs and the result was subtracted from 1. Whether scalp clones were CD4 or CD8 was inferred by matching scalp TCRbeta sequences against CD4 and CD8 repertoires sorted from blood. TCRdb retrieved this table from immuneACCESS and kept in-frame rearrangements only. Not all clones are present; in checked studies, unresolved V genes account for under half, and no reason is known for the remainder. Clone size and V and J calls were adopted from that table, with D and trimming inferred from the DNA. For this sample the table gives 65,000 to 95,000 clones, of which roughly 51% were detected only once. The biggest ten clones account for 5.7% of the sample.

The full study reports these points: Shared TCR sequences between patients were less evident than in mice, which may be partly attributable to HLA diversity in the patient population. Unlike mouse skin, which is dominated by gammadelta T cells, normal human skin has resident alphabeta T cells that are also sequenced, and this complicates analysis of the scalp TCR repertoire. Higher clonality and more expanded CD8+ clones were observed in lesional scalp than in normal scalp, particularly in alopecia totalis/universalis, a finding suggestive of antigenic drive.

The sequenced sample was NKG2D-high CD8+ T cells sorted from blood. Sample cell subset or site, as interpreted from the label and publication: sorted CD8+ NKG2D-high blood T cells. This TCR was sampled from a human donor with alopecia areata. This chain joins TRBV25-1 to TRBJ2-7; possibly the D gene is TRBD1, per 5 matching bases. The DNA sequence reads TGTGCCAGCAGTGAACAGGGTTTTTCTAGCTACGAGCAGTACTTC. This is translated as CASSEQGFSSYEQYF.